Reported below is one T cell receptor (beta chain). The target antigen is unknown. The data are from a study of monozygotic twins with inflammatory bowel disease. Study-level findings and limits: The sharing of clonotypes with others was lower in IBD patients than in healthy twins, especially with disease activity. Twins with IBD were found to have lower TCRbeta diversity (inverse Simpson) than healthy co-twins. There were differing immunosuppressive treatments, which may have added variability to patient repertoires.

CDR1 and CDR2 (germline): SQVTM, ANQGSEA. The length of the CDR3 is 15 residues. Amplification of TCRalpha and TCRbeta cDNA involved two nested PCRs that ran for roughly 15 and 9 cycles. TCRdb reanalyzed the 5' RACE reads and collapses them to one entry per CDR3 protein, without DNA. This sample contains around 40,000 distinct CDR3 sequences. The V gene is TRBV29-1, the J gene TRBJ2-3; TCRdb returns TRBD1, unconfirmable since there is no DNA. The sample was blood. This receptor was taken from a human donor with ulcerative colitis or Crohn's disease, or a healthy co-twin of an affected twin (not recorded which). CDR3 region: CSAAPTVKSTDTQYF.